The clone carrying this T cell receptor beta chain was seen repeatedly, ten times or more. Its antigen is unknown. The data are from a study of T-cell reconstitution after alpha-beta-depleted transplantation in children. Unique molecular identifiers were used in preparing the TCRbeta library. MiXCR was run by TCRdb on the PCR reads, yielding one entry per CDR3 protein. The sample records around 670,000 distinct CDR3 sequences, around 13% being singletons. This CDR3 has 15 amino acids. Trimming stripped 3 bases from V and 0 bases from J, with 12 bases between. From germline, CDR1 is ENHRY and CDR2 SYGVKD. Notes on the study in general: Surviving thymic progenitors and recipient T cells were the source of high TCRbeta diversity at day 60 in some patients. The origin of alpha-beta T cells about two months after transplant was reportedly several hundred expanded graft clones. T-cell counts and diversity at one year post-transplant came mainly from newly produced T cells.

This TCR came from a girl aged 2 to 9 with congenital amegakaryocytic thrombocytopenia, due to receive a stem cell transplant. V gene TRBV10-3 combines with J gene TRBJ2-7; a weak D match, TRBD2 (5 bases). The sample was PBMCs, taken before TCRalphabeta/CD19-depleted stem cell transplant. For the CDR3, the DNA is TGTGCCATCAGTGAAGGACCGGGAAACTCCTACGAGCAGTACTTC. It is translated as CAISEGPGNSYEQYF.